This T cell receptor beta chain was retrieved from a study of control samples from healthy donors and cancer patients. Produced via immunoSEQ multiplex PCR; TCRdb's table is partial and in-frame only. This sample's clone table lists approximately 190,000 clones. Trimming stripped 0 bases from V and 5 bases from J, with 6 bases between. The CDR3 contains 13 residues. Germline V lookup: CDR1 SGHTS, CDR2 YDEGEE. This chain joins TRBV5-8 and TRBJ1-5; D call uncertain. This TCR was sampled from a woman in her 30s in good health. The sequencing input was blood. CDR3 amino acids: CASSLDSYQPQHF. The CDR3 DNA sequence: TGTGCCAGCAGCTTGGACAGCTATCAGCCCCAGCATTTT.